The entry that follows covers one TCR beta chain sequence. There were no recent acute infections or vaccinations among the donors, who were healthy HIV-negative adults. This sample is drawn from a study of shared clonotypes between healthy human individuals. Only in-frame clones appear in the TCRdb table, and some are missing; sequencing was by immunoSEQ multiplex PCR. Of 2,100,000 or so clones listed, 90% to 97% are singletons. The CDR3 is made up of 14 amino acids. The ends lost 0 bases at V and 9 bases at J; junction bases unmatched: 6. Germline CDR1 SGHRS, CDR2 YFSETQ. V gene TRBV5-1 combines with J gene TRBJ2-4, with TRBD2 identical over 7 bases. Input material: naive CD4+ T cells sorted from blood. Subset defined: CD45RA+ positively selected. This TCR derives from a man aged 18 to 29 in good health. The CDR3 reads CASSLAGGEGIQYF. The CDR3 DNA follows: TGCGCCAGCAGCTTGGCCGGAGGGGAGGGCATTCAGTACTTC.